Reported below is one T cell receptor beta chain. These data belong to a study of blood T cell repertoires in COVID-19. Across the whole study: From T cells, B-cell-depleted T cells, or PBMCs came the material, which was cDNA or gDNA.

TCRdb's table, derived via immunoSEQ multiplex PCR, lists solely in-frame clones and lacks some. The sample has approximately 300,000 clones; 75% to 90% are singletons. Germline V CDR1 and CDR2: SEHNR, FQNEAQ (reference sequence). The V gene lost 4 bases and the J gene lost 9 bases, with 9 bases spanning the gap. The CDR3 loop spans 12 amino acids. The chain joins TRBV7-9 to TRBJ2-2; D is undetermined. The sample taken for sequencing was PBMCs or T cells enriched from blood (not recorded which). The receptor comes from a young woman who had been exposed to COVID-19. CDR3 nucleotide sequence: TGTGCCAGCAGCTCGTCCCCCTGGGAGCTGTTTTTT. As protein: CASSSSPWELFF.